A selection of T cell receptor beta chains follows, all from one sample in a study of control samples from healthy donors and cancer patients. Here immunoSEQ multiplex PCR was the method, and the copy in TCRdb shows in-frame clones only, minus some. The sample includes 50,000 to 65,000 clones, 75% to 95% seen only once; the top ten take approximately 1.2%. The sequenced sample was PBMCs. All receptors derive from a woman in her fifties or sixties with colorectal cancer. Both conserved end residues are part of each CDR3. A D gene is named only where the DNA matches it firmly. A clone size is listed for some rows: how often the clone was seen (once, few, many), or a class if it is expanded.

j_call: TRBJ2-7
clone_size: .
d_call: TRBD1
v_call: TRBV19
cdr3_aa: CASSIVPGGVYEQYF
cdr3_nt: TGTGCCAGTAGTATAGTCCCAGGGGGCGTCTACGAGCAGTACTTC

j_call: TRBJ2-3
clone_size: .
d_call: .
v_call: TRBV18
cdr3_aa: CASSPKDTQYF
cdr3_nt: TGTGCCAGCTCACCAAAAGATACGCAGTATTTT

j_call: TRBJ2-3
clone_size: once
d_call: TRBD1
v_call: TRBV5-6
cdr3_aa: CASSLRQGALALEQYF
cdr3_nt: TGTGCCAGCAGCTTGAGACAGGGGGCCCTCGCGCTAGAGCAGTATTTT

j_call: TRBJ1-5
clone_size: .
d_call: .
v_call: TRBV14
cdr3_aa: CASAKDSNQPQHF
cdr3_nt: TGTGCCAGCGCGAAGGATAGCAATCAGCCCCAGCATTTT

j_call: TRBJ1-3
clone_size: .
d_call: .
v_call: TRBV18
cdr3_aa: CASSPETRDTIYF
cdr3_nt: TGTGCCAGCTCACCAGAGACAAGAGACACCATATATTTT

j_call: TRBJ2-1
clone_size: .
d_call: .
v_call: TRBV19
cdr3_aa: CASNKNAGVEQFF
cdr3_nt: TGTGCCAGTAACAAAAACGCAGGAGTTGAGCAGTTCTTC

j_call: TRBJ2-1
clone_size: .
d_call: .
v_call: TRBV21-1
cdr3_aa: CASSKSFGFF
cdr3_nt: TGTGCCAGCAGCAAAAGTTTTGGGTTCTTC

j_call: TRBJ2-5
clone_size: few
d_call: .
v_call: TRBV14
cdr3_aa: CASSQGVRDGETQYF
cdr3_nt: TGTGCCAGCAGCCAAGGGGTCAGGGACGGCGAGACCCAGTACTTC

j_call: TRBJ2-3
clone_size: .
d_call: .
v_call: TRBV9
cdr3_aa: CASSEEQGGGTDTQYF
cdr3_nt: TGTGCCAGCAGCGAGGAACAGGGAGGGGGCACAGATACGCAGTATTTT

j_call: TRBJ2-7
clone_size: .
d_call: .
v_call: TRBV11-1
cdr3_aa: CASSPTVGAYEQYF
cdr3_nt: TGTGCCAGCAGCCCTACAGTCGGAGCCTACGAGCAGTACTTC

j_call: TRBJ2-6
clone_size: .
d_call: .
v_call: TRBV5-1
cdr3_aa: CASSDDEEVLTF
cdr3_nt: TGCGCCAGCAGCGATGATGAGGAAGTCCTGACTTTC

j_call: TRBJ2-3
clone_size: once
d_call: .
v_call: TRBV6-4
cdr3_aa: CASGRGQSVGTDTQYF
cdr3_nt: TGTGCCAGCGGTAGGGGCCAGTCGGTCGGCACAGATACGCAGTATTTT

j_call: TRBJ2-3
clone_size: .
d_call: TRBD1
v_call: TRBV2
cdr3_aa: CASSEGTGGTDTQYF
cdr3_nt: TGTGCCAGCAGTGAGGGGACAGGGGGTACAGATACGCAGTATTTT

j_call: TRBJ2-3
clone_size: .
d_call: .
v_call: TRBV27
cdr3_aa: CASSGQGSYSTDTQYF
cdr3_nt: TGTGCCAGCAGTGGCCAAGGGTCCTATAGCACAGATACGCAGTATTTT

j_call: TRBJ2-7
clone_size: .
d_call: TRBD1
v_call: TRBV23-1
cdr3_aa: CASNVWDRGFYEQYF
cdr3_nt: TGCGCCAGCAATGTTTGGGACAGGGGCTTCTACGAGCAGTACTTC

j_call: TRBJ2-3
clone_size: .
d_call: TRBD2
v_call: TRBV2
cdr3_aa: CASRGLATDTQYF
cdr3_nt: TGTGCCAGCAGGGGACTAGCGACAGATACGCAGTATTTT

j_call: TRBJ1-4
clone_size: .
d_call: .
v_call: TRBV25-1
cdr3_aa: CASTGPGHQLFF
cdr3_nt: TGTGCCAGCACTGGGCCGGGCCATCAACTGTTTTTT

j_call: TRBJ2-3
clone_size: .
d_call: .
v_call: TRBV7-3
cdr3_aa: CASSLEATSSTDTQYF
cdr3_nt: TGTGCCAGCAGCTTAGAAGCGACATCTAGCACAGATACGCAGTATTTT

j_call: TRBJ2-2
clone_size: .
d_call: .
v_call: TRBV2
cdr3_aa: CASSEYWGSTGELFF
cdr3_nt: TGTGCCAGCAGTGAATATTGGGGGTCCACCGGGGAGCTGTTTTTT

j_call: TRBJ1-2
clone_size: .
d_call: TRBD1
v_call: TRBV3-1/TRBV3-2
cdr3_aa: CASSPGGRFYGYTF
cdr3_nt: TGTGCCAGCAGCCCAGGGGGACGGTTCTATGGCTACACCTTC

j_call: TRBJ1-6
clone_size: .
d_call: TRBD1
v_call: TRBV10-3
cdr3_aa: CAISRQGENSPLHF
cdr3_nt: TGTGCCATCAGTCGACAGGGGGAGAATTCACCCCTCCACTTT

j_call: TRBJ1-1
clone_size: .
d_call: .
v_call: TRBV20-1
cdr3_aa: CSASYGRRNTEAFF
cdr3_nt: TGCAGTGCTAGTTACGGACGGAGAAACACTGAAGCTTTCTTT

j_call: TRBJ1-1
clone_size: .
d_call: .
v_call: TRBV5-1
cdr3_aa: CASSLEQGVIEAFF
cdr3_nt: TGCGCCAGCAGCTTGGAACAGGGAGTGATTGAAGCTTTCTTT

j_call: TRBJ1-1
clone_size: .
d_call: .
v_call: TRBV28
cdr3_aa: CASSQQGPNTEAFF
cdr3_nt: TGTGCCAGCAGTCAACAGGGACCGAACACTGAAGCTTTCTTT

j_call: TRBJ2-1
clone_size: once
d_call: .
v_call: TRBV28
cdr3_aa: CASSFSGTRGGEQFF
cdr3_nt: TGTGCCAGCAGTTTTAGTGGGACCCGCGGTGGAGAGCAGTTCTTC

j_call: TRBJ2-1
clone_size: .
d_call: .
v_call: TRBV5-1
cdr3_aa: CASSLESQSPYNEQFF
cdr3_nt: TGCGCCAGCAGCTTGGAATCCCAGTCCCCCTACAATGAGCAGTTCTTC

j_call: TRBJ2-7
clone_size: .
d_call: .
v_call: TRBV9
cdr3_aa: CASSVSPDYEQYF
cdr3_nt: TGTGCCAGCAGCGTATCACCTGACTACGAGCAGTACTTC

j_call: TRBJ1-2
clone_size: .
d_call: .
v_call: TRBV2
cdr3_aa: CASTAQITSNYGYTF
cdr3_nt: TGTGCCAGCACGGCTCAGATAACTTCTAACTATGGCTACACCTTC

j_call: TRBJ1-2
clone_size: .
d_call: .
v_call: TRBV3-1/TRBV3-2
cdr3_aa: CASSQDLVTVYGYTF
cdr3_nt: TGTGCCAGCAGCCAAGATCTTGTTACGGTCTATGGCTACACCTTC

j_call: TRBJ2-1
clone_size: .
d_call: .
v_call: TRBV4-1
cdr3_aa: CASSQEGGVSDEQFF
cdr3_nt: TGCGCCAGCAGCCAAGAAGGGGGGGTCAGTGATGAGCAGTTCTTC

j_call: TRBJ1-1
clone_size: .
d_call: .
v_call: TRBV6-1
cdr3_aa: CASSENTEAFF
cdr3_nt: TGTGCCAGCAGTGAAAACACTGAAGCTTTCTTT

j_call: TRBJ1-5
clone_size: .
d_call: TRBD1
v_call: TRBV7-9
cdr3_aa: CASSYGTGNQPQHF
cdr3_nt: TGTGCCAGCAGCTATGGGACAGGGAATCAGCCCCAGCATTTT

j_call: TRBJ2-1
clone_size: .
d_call: .
v_call: TRBV9
cdr3_aa: CASSADSFLANEQFF
cdr3_nt: TGTGCCAGCAGCGCAGACAGTTTTTTGGCGAATGAGCAGTTCTTC

j_call: TRBJ1-6
clone_size: once
d_call: .
v_call: TRBV30
cdr3_aa: CAWDRKPRELNSPLHF
cdr3_nt: TGTGCCTGGGATCGGAAGCCGCGGGAGTTAAATTCACCCCTCCACTTT

j_call: TRBJ1-2
clone_size: few
d_call: TRBD1
v_call: TRBV30
cdr3_aa: CAWRNRGTDGYTF
cdr3_nt: TGTGCCTGGAGAAACAGGGGGACCGATGGCTACACCTTC

j_call: TRBJ2-7
clone_size: .
d_call: .
v_call: TRBV6-5
cdr3_aa: CASRGYTHEQYF
cdr3_nt: TGTGCCAGCAGGGGGTATACCCACGAGCAGTACTTC

j_call: TRBJ1-5
clone_size: .
d_call: TRBD1
v_call: TRBV7-8
cdr3_aa: CASSLDRSAQPQHF
cdr3_nt: TGTGCCAGCAGCCTGGACAGGTCGGCTCAGCCCCAGCATTTT

j_call: TRBJ2-1
clone_size: .
d_call: .
v_call: TRBV29-1
cdr3_aa: CSGESYNEQFF
cdr3_nt: TGCAGCGGGGAGTCCTACAATGAGCAGTTCTTC

j_call: TRBJ2-5
clone_size: .
d_call: .
v_call: TRBV10-2
cdr3_aa: CASIGDRETQYF
cdr3_nt: TGCGCCAGCATAGGGGACCGGGAGACCCAGTACTTC

j_call: TRBJ1-6
clone_size: .
d_call: .
v_call: TRBV20-1
cdr3_aa: CSASVGLGSYNSPLHF
cdr3_nt: TGCAGTGCTAGTGTAGGGCTGGGGTCCTATAATTCACCCCTCCACTTT

j_call: TRBJ2-3
clone_size: .
d_call: TRBD2
v_call: TRBV10-3
cdr3_aa: CAIRGAGGDTQYF
cdr3_nt: TGTGCCATCAGAGGAGCGGGAGGAGATACGCAGTATTTT

j_call: TRBJ1-2
clone_size: medium-sized
d_call: .
v_call: TRBV13
cdr3_aa: CASSPWSPVTNYGYTF
cdr3_nt: TGTGCCAGCAGCCCCTGGTCCCCTGTCACCAACTATGGCTACACCTTC

j_call: TRBJ2-1
clone_size: .
d_call: .
v_call: TRBV6-5
cdr3_aa: CASARGAYNEQFF
cdr3_nt: TGTGCCAGCGCCAGGGGCGCCTACAATGAGCAGTTCTTC

j_call: TRBJ1-2
clone_size: once
d_call: .
v_call: TRBV2
cdr3_aa: CASSEYGGYTF
cdr3_nt: TGTGCCAGCAGTGAATACGGTGGCTACACCTTC